The T cell receptor (beta chain) described here comes from a study of Graves' ophthalmopathy and Graves' hyperthyroidism. Whole-study findings and limits: The authors also found most expanded thyroid clonotypes above 0.001 frequency in blood. A classifier, a 13-signature model, separated ophthalmopathy from stable hyperthyroidism with approximately 88% sensitivity and approximately 80% specificity.

This clonotype was seen more than once but under ten times. What it recognizes is unknown. RNA transcripts were the source from which TCR beta CDR3 regions were amplified. HTBI primers were used in a first-round RT-PCR, which preceded a second-round multiplex PCR. TCRdb passed the multiplex PCR reads through MiXCR, listing each CDR3 protein once. The sample consists of 300,000 to 400,000 distinct CDR3 sequences, about 17% of them appearing once. Looked up from germline, CDR1 is SGHDN and CDR2 is FVKESK. The ends lost 0 bases at V and 3 bases at J; junction bases unmatched: 8. The CDR3 extends over 16 amino acids.

This TCR was sampled from an adult woman with stable Graves' hyperthyroidism. The specimen sequenced was peripheral blood. The chain joins TRBV14 to TRBJ2-7; the match to TRBD2 covers 7 bases. The CDR3: CASSQDDERGYYEQYF. CDR3 nucleotide sequence: TGTGCCAGCAGCCAAGACGACGAGCGGGGATACTACGAGCAGTACTTC.